The rows below give T cell receptor beta chains drawn from one sample of a study of cytomegalovirus exposure and HLA in healthy donors. Produced via immunoSEQ multiplex PCR; TCRdb's table is partial and in-frame only. The top ten clones hold 1.5% of a sample with some 150,000 clones, less than 85% of them seen once. The sample consisted of PBMCs. The receptor source for this set is a man aged 35-49 years in good health and CMV-seronegative. Both conserved end residues are part of each CDR3. Each record gives: clone size, J gene, V gene, D gene, CDR3 DNA, CDR3 protein. D genes are given only for firm matches. Only some rows state a clone size, as once, few, many or a class for expanded clones.

size: few
J: TRBJ1-1
V: TRBV5-4
D: NA
DNA: TGTGCCAGCAGCCCGGAGAAGGTGAACACTGAAGCTTTCTTT
CDR3: CASSPEKVNTEAFF

size: NA
J: TRBJ2-1
V: TRBV9
D: NA
DNA: TGTGCCAGCAGCCCACGAGGAGAAGCGGGTTTGGTCAATGAGCAGTTCTTC
CDR3: CASSPRGEAGLVNEQFF

size: NA
J: TRBJ2-7
V: TRBV4-1
D: TRBD2
DNA: TGCGCCAGCAGCCACAGACTAGCGGGAGAGTGGGAGCAGTACTTC
CDR3: CASSHRLAGEWEQYF

size: NA
J: TRBJ2-5
V: TRBV12-2
D: NA
DNA: TGTGCAAGTCGCTTAGTCCTAGCGGAGTACCAAGAGACCCAGTACTTC
CDR3: CASRLVLAEYQETQYF

size: NA
J: TRBJ1-1
V: TRBV7-9
D: TRBD1
DNA: TGTGCCAGCAGCTCAAGGACAGGGGGGAACACTGAAGCTTTCTTT
CDR3: CASSSRTGGNTEAFF

size: NA
J: TRBJ2-1
V: TRBV28
D: TRBD2
DNA: TGTGCCAGCAGCCCAACTAGCGGGGGCTACAATGAGCAGTTCTTC
CDR3: CASSPTSGGYNEQFF

size: medium-sized
J: TRBJ1-5
V: TRBV4-2
D: NA
DNA: TGTGCCAGCAGCCAAGGGTCGGGGGAGGGGCAGCCCCAGCATTTT
CDR3: CASSQGSGEGQPQHF

size: few
J: TRBJ1-1
V: TRBV5-1
D: TRBD1
DNA: TGCGCCAGCAGCCCTAGGGGGCTGAACACTGAAGCTTTCTTT
CDR3: CASSPRGLNTEAFF

size: once
J: TRBJ1-1
V: TRBV7-9
D: NA
DNA: TGTGCCAGCAGCTTAGCCCACAGCCCTGAAGCTTTCTTT
CDR3: CASSLAHSPEAFF

size: NA
J: TRBJ2-1
V: TRBV4-2
D: TRBD2
DNA: TGTGCCAGCAGCCAAGATCAATTTGGACTAGCGGGAGATGAGCAGTTCTTC
CDR3: CASSQDQFGLAGDEQFF

size: once
J: TRBJ1-2
V: TRBV5-4
D: NA
DNA: TGTGCCAGCAACCCCCCAGGTGCACCCTATGGCTACACCTTC
CDR3: CASNPPGAPYGYTF

size: NA
J: TRBJ1-4
V: TRBV7-2
D: TRBD1
DNA: TGTGCCAGCAGCCTAACACAGGGGGTGAGGTCGGAAAAACTGTTTTTT
CDR3: CASSLTQGVRSEKLFF

size: NA
J: TRBJ1-5
V: TRBV2
D: TRBD1
DNA: TGTGCCAGCGCCAAAGGGGACAGTCTTTCCAATCAGCCCCAGCATTTT
CDR3: CASAKGDSLSNQPQHF

size: once
J: TRBJ2-1
V: TRBV7-3
D: TRBD2
DNA: TGTGCCAGCAGCTTAAAAGAAGGACTAGTCCGGTTCTTC
CDR3: CASSLKEGLVRFF

size: NA
J: TRBJ2-7
V: TRBV18
D: NA
DNA: TGTGCCAGCTCAAAGGGCCAGGGGTCCTACGAGCAGTACTTC
CDR3: CASSKGQGSYEQYF

size: NA
J: TRBJ1-1
V: TRBV28
D: NA
DNA: TGTGCCAGCACCCGGACAGTGCAGAGTTCCGTGAACACTGAAGCTTTCTTT
CDR3: CASTRTVQSSVNTEAFF

size: NA
J: TRBJ2-5
V: TRBV7-9
D: TRBD2
DNA: TGTGCCAGCAGCCAGGTAGCGGGGCTGGGGGAGACCCAGTACTTC
CDR3: CASSQVAGLGETQYF

size: NA
J: TRBJ2-7
V: TRBV14
D: TRBD1
DNA: TGTGCCAGCAGCCCCTTTACCGGGACAGGGACCGAGCAGTACTTC
CDR3: CASSPFTGTGTEQYF

size: NA
J: TRBJ2-7
V: TRBV5-1
D: NA
DNA: TGCGCCAGCAGCTTGGTGGGACAAAGCTCCTACGAGCAGTACTTC
CDR3: CASSLVGQSSYEQYF

size: NA
J: TRBJ2-7
V: TRBV7-6
D: TRBD1
DNA: TGTGCCAGCAGCCCTCCGGGACAGGGGGCCTACGAGCAGTACTTC
CDR3: CASSPPGQGAYEQYF

size: once
J: TRBJ2-1
V: TRBV2
D: TRBD1
DNA: TGTGCCAGACGTGGACAGGGAGGAATGGAGCAGTTCTTC
CDR3: CARRGQGGMEQFF

size: few
J: TRBJ2-3
V: TRBV7-3
D: TRBD1
DNA: TGTGCCAGCAGCTTAATAGGGGGCGATGCAGATACGCAGTATTTT
CDR3: CASSLIGGDADTQYF

size: NA
J: TRBJ2-5
V: TRBV6-6
D: NA
DNA: TGTGCCAGCAGAAATACAGGGATACAGTACTTC
CDR3: CASRNTGIQYF

size: few
J: TRBJ2-7
V: TRBV5-4
D: TRBD1
DNA: TGTGCCAGCAGCCTAGGACAGGGCCGCACCTTC
CDR3: CASSLGQGRTF

size: NA
J: TRBJ1-1
V: TRBV4-1
D: TRBD1
DNA: TGCGCCAGCAGCCTCCCAGGACAGGAGAACACTGAAGCTTTCTTT
CDR3: CASSLPGQENTEAFF

size: NA
J: TRBJ2-3
V: TRBV7-9
D: NA
DNA: TGTGCCAGCAGCCCAAGGGACTCCGCGGTAGATACGCAGTATTTT
CDR3: CASSPRDSAVDTQYF

size: NA
J: TRBJ1-6
V: TRBV2
D: NA
DNA: TGTGCCAGCAGTGACCACACAGGGAACCGCTCACCCCTCCACTTT
CDR3: CASSDHTGNRSPLHF

size: NA
J: TRBJ2-5
V: TRBV15
D: TRBD2
DNA: TGTGCCACCAGCAGAGCTAGCGGGAGACGTGAGACCCAGTACTTC
CDR3: CATSRASGRRETQYF

size: NA
J: TRBJ2-2
V: TRBV5-6
D: TRBD2
DNA: TGTGCCAGCAGCCCCGGGACTAGCAGTTTAACCGGGGAGCTGTTTTTT
CDR3: CASSPGTSSLTGELFF

size: NA
J: TRBJ1-2
V: TRBV4-2
D: TRBD1
DNA: TGTGCCAGCAGCCAAGAGGACAGCAGGGGGGCCTATGGCTACACCTTC
CDR3: CASSQEDSRGAYGYTF

size: once
J: TRBJ2-1
V: TRBV6-1
D: NA
DNA: TGTGCCAGCAGTTCCCAGAGAGGTGAGCAGTTCTTC
CDR3: CASSSQRGEQFF

size: NA
J: TRBJ2-1
V: TRBV7-3
D: TRBD1
DNA: TGTGCCAGCAGCTCCCTGGGACAGGGGGTTGGTGAGCAGTTCTTC
CDR3: CASSSLGQGVGEQFF

size: NA
J: TRBJ2-2
V: TRBV4-1
D: TRBD1
DNA: TGCGCCAGCAGCCAAACGGGACAGGGGCGTAACACCGGGGAGCTGTTTTTT
CDR3: CASSQTGQGRNTGELFF

size: NA
J: TRBJ1-2
V: TRBV7-9
D: TRBD1
DNA: TGTTCCAGCAGCATTACAGGGGCAGACCCTTATGGCTACACCTTC
CDR3: CSSSITGADPYGYTF